Listed here are 27 T cell receptor beta chains from one sample, sequenced in a study of shared clonotypes between healthy human individuals. Only in-frame clones appear in the TCRdb table, and some are missing; sequencing was by immunoSEQ multiplex PCR. The sample holds fewer than 800,000 clones, about 90% seen once. Only CD45RO-negative cells positively selected for CCR7 counted as naive CD8 cells, so terminally differentiated effector memory CD45RA+ cells were excluded. Sample: naive CD8+ T cells sorted from blood. All receptors come from a man aged 25-45 years in good health.

This rearrangement joins TRBV29-1 to TRBJ2-1; a weak D match, TRBD1 (5 bases). V was pared by 3 bases and J by 5 bases, with 11 bases between. This CDR3 region has 13 residues. CDR1 is SQVTM, CDR2 ANQGSEA, per germline. This CDR3 is CSVDPQANNEQFF. As DNA, the CDR3 is TGCAGCGTTGACCCACAGGCCAACAATGAGCAGTTCTTC.

This chain joins TRBV27 and TRBJ1-2; D is ambiguous. This CDR3 spans 15 amino acids. The germline V and J ends were trimmed by 0 bases and 3 bases, with 11 bases remaining between them. Per germline, CDR1 MNHEY and CDR2 SMNVEV (reference sequence). CDR3 residues: CASSLSAGSDYGYTF. DNA for the CDR3: TGTGCCAGCAGTTTATCGGCGGGAAGCGACTATGGCTACACCTTC.

The genes are TRBV10-3 and TRBJ2-7; possible D gene TRBD2, 7 bases. Germline V gene data show CDR1 as ENHRY and CDR2 as SYGVKD. The CDR3 has 13 amino acids. V gave up 10 bases and J gave up 5 bases, with 18 bases separating them. CDR3 sequence: CATRGGAIDEQYF. Written as DNA, the CDR3 is TGTGCCACCCGAGGGGGGGCTATTGACGAGCAGTACTTC.

The gene calls are TRBV28 and TRBJ2-6, with a tentative D call TRBD1 (5 bases). This CDR3 has 17 amino acids. CDR1 and CDR2 (germline): MDHEN, SYDVKM. The germline V and J ends were trimmed by 3 bases and 1 base, with 13 bases remaining between them. This CDR3 reads CASSFDQGPSGANVLTF. The CDR3 DNA follows: TGTGCCAGCAGTTTCGACCAGGGCCCGTCTGGGGCCAACGTCCTGACTTTC.

V and J are TRBV11-3 and TRBJ2-7; 8 bases align to TRBD1. V lost 5 bases, J lost 6 bases, and 9 bases stayed unmatched. CDR3 length: 14 amino acids. Per germline, CDR1 SGHNT and CDR2 YENEEA. The CDR3 DNA reads TGTGCCAGCAGCACAGGACAGGGTGTGGGCGAGCAGTACTTC. It codes for CASSTGQGVGEQYF.

CDR3 region: CASSQDGWQPQHF. The CDR3 nucleotides read TGCGCCAGCAGCCAAGACGGTTGGCAGCCCCAGCATTTT. This chain links TRBV4-1 with TRBJ1-5, with D uncertain. CDR1 MGHRA and CDR2 YSYEKL come from the germline V gene. This CDR3 is 13 amino acids long. Trimming stripped 0 bases from V and 7 bases from J, with 7 bases between.

V and J are TRBV15 and TRBJ2-3, with D uncertain. The ends were cut back, 1 base at V and 2 bases at J, with 4 bases in the middle. Per germline, CDR1 LNHNV and CDR2 YYDKDF (reference sequence). The CDR3 covers 13 residues. The DNA for the CDR3 is TGTGCCACCAGCAGAGTTGTCACAGATACGCAGTATTTT. Translation: CATSRVVTDTQYF.

V is TRBV27 and J is TRBJ2-1, with TRBD2 matching 7 bases. The CDR3 is 13 amino acids. V trimming: 7 bases; J trimming: 9 bases; junction bases outside the gene matches: 9. Per the germline V gene, CDR1 is MNHEY and CDR2 is SMNVEV (reference sequence). The CDR3 region is CASNAGRGSEQFF. The DNA of the CDR3 is TGTGCCAGCAATGCGGGGAGGGGTAGTGAGCAGTTCTTC.

V gene TRBV29-1 combines with J gene TRBJ2-1; D is uncertain. V lost 6 bases and J lost 1, with 13 bases in between. Germline CDR1 and CDR2: SQVTM and ANQGSEA. CDR3 length: 14 residues. The CDR3 is CSVHGPTSYNEQFF. CDR3 DNA: TGCAGCGTGCACGGGCCGACGTCCTACAATGAGCAGTTCTTC.

J is TRBJ2-1 and V is TRBV7-9; a weak D match, TRBD2 (5 bases). Germline loops: CDR1 SEHNR, CDR2 FQNEAQ (reference sequence). The CDR3 runs 11 residues. The V end lost 4 bases, the J end lost 14 bases, and 12 bases lay between the germline ends. The CDR3 protein is CASSSSRGEFF. The CDR3 DNA sequence: TGTGCCAGCAGCTCTTCCCGGGGTGAGTTCTTC.

In regard to this clone: Other DNA sequences in this specimen translate into the identical CDR3. The chain uses TRBV27 and TRBJ2-1; TRBD2 aligns across 10 bases. The CDR3 runs 15 residues. In germline, CDR1 is MNHEY, CDR2 SMNVEV (reference sequence). With V trimmed by 4 bases and J by 3 bases, 3 bases remained unmatched. CDR3 in DNA: TGTGCCAGCAGTTCCGGACTAGCGGACTACAATGAGCAGTTCTTC. Translated, it gives CASSSGLADYNEQFF.

The J gene is TRBJ2-1, the V gene TRBV13; 11 positions agree with TRBD2. The trim removed 5 bases at V and 0 bases at J, leaving 9 bases unmatched. The CDR3 length is 18 residues. Germline V gene data show CDR1 as PRHDT and CDR2 as FYEKMQ (reference sequence). CDR3 amino acids: CASSQRTSGLSSYNEQFF. Here the CDR3 DNA reads TGTGCCAGCAGCCAACGGACTAGCGGGTTGAGCTCCTACAATGAGCAGTTCTTC.

The chain couples TRBV15 to TRBJ2-7; TRBD1 matches at 8 bases. The germline CDR1 and CDR2 sequences are LNHNV and YYDKDF (reference sequence). The CDR3 sequence is 14 residues long. J was trimmed by 1 base and V by 6 bases; bases with no gene match: 5. CDR3 nucleotide sequence: TGTGCCACCAGGAGGACAGGGAGGTCCTACGAGCAGTACTTC. The encoded protein is CATRRTGRSYEQYF.

This sequence joins TRBV9 and TRBJ2-5, with D perhaps being TRBD1 or TRBD2 (6 bases each). The germline V gene encodes CDR1 SGDLS and CDR2 YYNGEE. V was clipped by 0 bases and J by 2 bases, with 11 bases between them. The CDR3 spans 15 residues. CDR3 amino acids: CASSVVGGRQETQYF. Written as DNA, the CDR3 is TGTGCCAGCAGCGTAGTAGGGGGGAGGCAAGAGACCCAGTACTTC.

The genes are TRBV6-6 and TRBJ2-7, with 7 bases lining up with TRBD1. The CDR3 has 13 amino acids. J was trimmed by 0 bases and V by 5 bases; bases with no gene match: 1. The germline CDR1 and CDR2 sequences are MNHNY and SVGAGI (reference sequence). The CDR3 loop reads CASSRTGSYEQYF. Written as DNA, the CDR3 is TGTGCCAGCAGTCGGACAGGCTCCTACGAGCAGTACTTC.

This clone was detected only once. The chain has TRBV7-6 and TRBJ2-7; 10 bases align to TRBD2. Germline V gene data show CDR1 as SGHVS and CDR2 as FNYEAQ. Trimming took 1 base from V and 6 from J; bases not matched to a gene: 6. This CDR3 has 15 residues. This CDR3 is CASSLESSGSGEQYF. The CDR3 DNA reads TGTGCCAGCAGCTTAGAATCTAGCGGGAGCGGCGAGCAGTACTTC.

This chain uses TRBV6-5 with TRBJ2-1; 9 bases map to TRBD2. J gave up 4 bases and V 2 bases, and 6 bases lay outside the gene matches. The CDR3 spans 16 residues. Looked up from germline, CDR1 is MNHEY and CDR2 is SVGAGI. The CDR3 spells CASSYNSGRGYNEQFF. DNA of the CDR3: TGTGCCAGCAGTTACAATAGCGGGAGAGGATACAATGAGCAGTTCTTC.

This chain uses TRBV9 with TRBJ2-3; 10 bases line up with TRBD2. The length of the CDR3 is 17 residues. CDR1 SGDLS and CDR2 YYNGEE come from the germline V gene. V gave up 0 bases and J gave up 5 bases; unmatched junction bases: 9. The DNA of the CDR3 is TGTGCCAGCAGCGTAGCTAGGCTAGCGGGAGTTGGAGATACGCAGTATTTT. Its protein is CASSVARLAGVGDTQYF.

This clone appeared a single time. The chain couples TRBV7-3 to TRBJ2-2, with 7 bases aligning to TRBD2. The V segment lost 2 bases and the J segment 7 bases; nucleotides outside the gene matches: 10. In germline, CDR1 is SGHTA, CDR2 FQGTGA. The CDR3 length is 16 residues. The CDR3 DNA reads as TGTGCCAGCAGCTTAGTGCGGCGGGAGAATAGCGGGGAGCTGTTTTTT. Protein: CASSLVRRENSGELFF.

The chain recombines TRBV29-1 with TRBJ2-7; D gene uncertain. The CDR3 loop spans 14 amino acids. The V end was cut by 3 bases, the J end by 2 bases, with 14 bases between. The germline V gene has CDR1 SQVTM and CDR2 ANQGSEA. DNA of the CDR3: TGCAGCGTTGAGTCTCCTAGTGAAGCCTACGAGCAGTACTTC. Its protein product is CSVESPSEAYEQYF.

This chain links TRBV4-1 with TRBJ2-5, with TRBD2 matching over 7 bases. Germline loops: CDR1 MGHRA, CDR2 YSYEKL. V trimming: 0 bases; J trimming: 5 bases; junction bases outside the gene matches: 9. This CDR3 spans 16 amino acids. The CDR3 sequence: CASSQDGPPGGETQYF. The CDR3 coding sequence is TGCGCCAGCAGCCAAGATGGGCCCCCCGGGGGGGAGACCCAGTACTTC.

This chain links TRBV7-9 with TRBJ1-2, with D possibly being TRBD1 (6 bases). V shed 7 bases and J shed 6 bases, with 18 bases lying between them. In germline, CDR1 is SEHNR, CDR2 FQNEAQ (reference sequence). The CDR3 is made up of 14 amino acids. The DNA of the CDR3 is TGTGCCAGCACCAACCTAACAGGGTGGGATGGCTACACCTTC. Protein sequence: CASTNLTGWDGYTF.

This chain links TRBV2 with TRBJ2-1; D unclear. The CDR3 totals 10 residues. Germline values: CDR1 SNHLY, CDR2 FYNNEI. V was shortened by 7 bases and J by 7 bases, with 5 bases between the two germline ends. CDR3 DNA: TGTGCCAGCAAAGGAAATGAGCAGTTCTTC. Protein: CASKGNEQFF. The full variable domain, its missing parts supplied by reference TRBV2 and TRBJ2-1, is EPEVTQTPSHQVTQMGQEVILRCVPISNHLYFYWYRQILGQKVEFLVSFYNNEISEKSEIFDDQFSVERPDGSNFTLKIRSTKLEDSAMYFCASKGNEQFFGPGTRLTVL.

The chain employs TRBV9 and TRBJ2-7; D is uncertain. Per germline, CDR1 SGDLS and CDR2 YYNGEE. This CDR3 has 13 residues. Trimming took off 0 bases at V and 6 bases at J, with 10 bases between the two ends. The CDR3 DNA sequence: TGTGCCAGCAGCGTAGATAAGGGTCTCGAGCAGTACTTC. Translating it yields CASSVDKGLEQYF.

This chain joins TRBV28 and TRBJ2-7; maybe TRBD2 (6 bases). The CDR3 runs to 15 residues. V was shortened by 2 bases and J by 4 bases, with 15 bases between the two germline ends. CDR1 and CDR2 from the germline V gene are MDHEN and SYDVKM. CDR3 sequence (DNA): TGTGCCAGCAGTTTAGGGACGCCGGGACTTTACGAGCAGTACTTC. Its protein product is CASSLGTPGLYEQYF.

The rearrangement joins TRBV29-1 to TRBJ2-2; possibly TRBD2 for D (7 bases). The CDR3 contains 14 residues. V was pared by 3 bases and J by 5 bases, with 13 bases between. Germline CDR1 is SQVTM and CDR2 is ANQGSEA. As DNA, the CDR3 is TGCAGCGTTGAGGTGGGAGGGGGTACCGGGGAGCTGTTTTTT. It encodes CSVEVGGGTGELFF.

DNA for the CDR3: TGTGCCAGCACCCCCACGACAGATACGCAGTATTTT. It codes for CASTPTTDTQYF. This chain connects TRBV28 to TRBJ2-3; D remains unclear. This CDR3 has 12 amino acids. The V end lost 7 bases, the J end lost 3 bases, and 8 bases lay between the germline ends. Germline CDR1 MDHEN, CDR2 SYDVKM. The full variable domain, its missing parts supplied by reference TRBV28 and TRBJ2-3, is DVKVTQSSRYLVKRTGEKVFLECVQDMDHENMFWYRQDPGLGLRLIYFSYDVKMKEKGDIPEGYSVSREKKERFSLILESASTNQTSMYLCASTPTTDTQYFGPGTRLTVL.